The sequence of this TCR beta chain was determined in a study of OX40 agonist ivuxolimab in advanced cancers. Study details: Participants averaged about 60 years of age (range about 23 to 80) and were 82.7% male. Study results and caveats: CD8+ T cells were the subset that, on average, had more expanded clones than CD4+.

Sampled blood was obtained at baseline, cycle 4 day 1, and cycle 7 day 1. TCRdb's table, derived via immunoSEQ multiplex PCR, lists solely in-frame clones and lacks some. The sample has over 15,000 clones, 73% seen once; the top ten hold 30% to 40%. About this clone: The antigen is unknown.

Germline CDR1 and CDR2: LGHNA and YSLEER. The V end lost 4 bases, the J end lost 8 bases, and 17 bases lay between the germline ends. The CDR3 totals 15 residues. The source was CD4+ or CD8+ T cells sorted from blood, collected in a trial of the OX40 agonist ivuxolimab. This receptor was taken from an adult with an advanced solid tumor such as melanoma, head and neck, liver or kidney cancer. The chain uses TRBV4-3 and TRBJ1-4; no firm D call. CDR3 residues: CASSPWAARDEKLFF. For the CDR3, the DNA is TGCGCCAGCAGCCCCTGGGCCGCGAGAGACGAAAAACTGTTTTTT.